This TCR beta chain was profiled in a study of cytomegalovirus exposure and HLA in healthy donors. Study conclusions and caveats: The majority of CMV-associated TCR beta chains were reported as apparently HLA-restricted in a later analysis. In a later analysis, productive TCRs from donors in an Asian-associated ancestry cluster reportedly carried fewer N-insertions than the cohort mean. CMV antigen specificity was confirmed in vitro for three CMV-associated chains.

This clone has ten or more counts. Its antigen remains unidentified. In the PCR, 60 Vbeta and 13 Jbeta primers were used. Generated by immunoSEQ multiplex PCR, the TCRdb table keeps only in-frame clones and is missing some. The table has roughly 100,000 clones, 12% seen once; the top ten hold around 15%. The sample taken for sequencing was PBMCs. This sequence was found in a man between 40 and 49 years old in good health and CMV-seropositive.

The CDR3 sequence: CASSLDLALPQHF. In DNA form, the CDR3 reads TGTGCCAGCAGCTTAGACCTAGCGTTGCCCCAGCATTTT. This chain uses TRBV5-5 with TRBJ1-5, with no clear D. From germline, CDR1 is SGHKS and CDR2 YYEKEE (reference sequence). V dropped 2 bases and J dropped 9 bases, with 12 bases sitting between them. The CDR3 has 13 residues.